This record concerns one T cell receptor beta chain sequence. Its antigen specificity is not known. No much larger clonotype is one base removed from it; base qualities were not supplied. The data belong to a study of blood T cell repertoires in COVID-19 (dated by TCRdb to 2018 to 2020). Regarding the study in general: Samples covering the acute and convalescent phases of COVID-19 were provided by collaborators in the United States, Italy and Spain. The prospective study material was composed of cDNA or gDNA derived from T cells, B-cell-depleted T cells, or PBMCs. The repertoires were released in a freely available public database intended as a resource for research on the immune response to SARS-CoV-2. A de-identified subject ID, COVID-19 status, age in years and sex were almost always included in the sample metadata. Samples came from the ongoing ImmuneRACE study (first 160 participants) plus 1,254 subjects from 6 global collaborators. Deeply sampled blood TCRbeta repertoires from subjects exposed to, actively infected with, or recovered from COVID-19 were included in the dataset. Where available, HLA class I and class II types were taken from metadata supplied by the sample provider and were not determined by assay-based typing. What the authors observed across the whole study: How much clinical and demographic metadata was included differed by source and by participant, and the metadata was provided uncurated.

Whole blood was collected in K2EDTA tubes by collaborating institutions according to the institutions' own protocols. For TCRbeta analysis, collaborators shipped samples as frozen whole blood, isolated PBMCs, or DNA extracted from either of those sample types. TCRbeta CDR3 regions were amplified from genomic DNA using the immunoSEQ Assay, a bias-controlled multiplex PCR. Per the authors' processing: Within the assay, amplification of reference gene primers was used to estimate how many nucleated cells each sample contained. Sequence reads were collapsed and filtered to measure the absolute abundance of every unique TCRbeta CDR3 rearrangement. For each sample, productive Simpson clonality was calculated by taking the square root of Simpson's diversity index across productive rearrangements. TCRdb holds this immuneACCESS table with in-frame rearrangements only. Some clones are missing; in checked studies, unresolved V genes explain under half, and the rest has no known cause. Clone size and the V and J calls come from that table; the DNA yielded D and trimming. For this sample there are 250,000 to 300,000 clones; 81% appear just once. Roughly 2.9% of the sample is held by the ten biggest clonotypes.

V has 1 base trimmed and J has 7 bases trimmed; junction bases matching no gene number 6. CDR1 and CDR2 are drawn from the germline V gene: SGDLS, YYNGEE. The CDR3 spans 16 residues, from the cysteine through the phenylalanine. Of all the DNA, just the CDR3 is kept, 48 bases in frame from base 1. Sequencing input: peripheral blood. The V and J segments used are TRBV9 and TRBJ2-1, and TRBD2 aligns with 12 junction nucleotides. The TCR was taken from a woman aged 60-70 years with active or convalescent COVID-19. CDR3 protein: CASSVPSGGARNEQFF. The bases read TGTGCCAGCAGCGTACCTAGCGGGGGGGCTAGGAATGAGCAGTTCTTC.